A single sample gave rise to the 15 T cell receptor beta chains below, sequenced in a study of shared clonotypes between healthy human individuals (dated by TCRdb to about 2020). To prepare the library, the immunoSEQ multiplex PCR assay was applied. What TCRdb holds here is the immuneACCESS table cut down to in-frame rearrangements. Part of the clones is not present; checked against another copy, under half of the missing clones reflect an unresolved V gene, and the others are unexplained. This sample holds about 490,000 clones; around 80% were observed only once. The biggest ten clones account for around 13% of the sample. Sample: PBMCs. These TCRs come from a woman aged 40 to 49 in good health. Some clones in this sample may be carry-over from other donors' samples.

V usage is TRBV18 and J usage is TRBJ2-2, with D perhaps matching TRBD1 or TRBD2 (5 bases each). The length of the CDR3 is 15 residues. Germline CDR1 KGHSH, CDR2 LQKENI. V was pared by 3 bases and J by 4 bases, with 12 bases between. The CDR3 spells CASSPDMGTTGELFF. CDR3 DNA sequence: TGTGCCAGCTCACCGGATATGGGGACCACCGGGGAGCTGTTTTTT.

This clone was counted a single time. The chain joins TRBV11-1 to TRBJ2-5, with 8 nucleotides matching TRBD2. Per germline, CDR1 SGHAT and CDR2 FQDESV (reference sequence). There are 13 residues in the CDR3. Germline trimming cut 9 bases from V and 9 bases from J; bases unmatched to any gene: 12. The CDR3 is CASSGTSKIPQYF. CDR3 DNA sequence: TGTGCCAGTAGCGGGACATCCAAGATCCCCCAGTACTTC.

The chain combines TRBV7-2 with TRBJ2-4, with D tentatively TRBD2 (6 bases). Germline V gene data show CDR1 as SGHTA and CDR2 as FQGNSA. V was trimmed by 1 base and J by 0 bases, leaving 13 bases between them. The CDR3 has 17 amino acids. This CDR3 reads CASSLEVGGLAKNIQYF. The CDR3 nucleotides read TGTGCCAGCAGCTTAGAGGTTGGGGGACTAGCCAAAAACATTCAGTACTTC.

This clone was counted once. The V and J genes are TRBV5-4 and TRBJ2-7; tentative D call: TRBD1 (6 bases). V lost 4 bases to trimming and J lost 2 bases, with 13 bases between them. This CDR3 comprises 14 residues. Germline V gene lookup returns CDR1 SGHNT and CDR2 YYREEE (reference sequence). The CDR3 sequence is CASSQGDRPYEQYF. DNA for the CDR3: TGTGCCAGCAGCCAGGGAGACAGGCCCTACGAGCAGTACTTC.

About this clone itself: A much bigger clone sits one base away, suggesting this may be a read error. This sample includes further DNA sequences coding for the same CDR3. The chain joins TRBV2 to TRBJ2-7; D is uncertain. V dropped 5 bases and J dropped 1 base, with 3 bases sitting between them. Germline V CDR1 and CDR2: SNHLY, FYNNEI. This CDR3 contains 11 residues. CDR3 DNA sequence: TGTGCCAGCAGTCCATCCTACGAGCAGTACTTC. Amino acid sequence: CASSPSYEQYF.

In its sample, this clone was seen once. The chain joins TRBV19 to TRBJ2-6, with TRBD1 matching over 11 bases. The junction had 6 bases not matched to a gene; V was cut back by 5 bases and J by 0 bases. CDR3 length equals 18 residues. Germline V CDR1 and CDR2: LNHDA, SQIVND (reference sequence). The CDR3 DNA follows: TGTGCCAGTAGTGCCGGGACAGGGGGACTCTCTGGGGCCAACGTCCTGACTTTC. It codes for CASSAGTGGLSGANVLTF.

This clone appeared once. V gene TRBV27 combines with J gene TRBJ2-5, with D unclear. Germline CDR1 reads MNHEY; CDR2 reads SMNVEV (reference sequence). Trimming left V 6 bases short and J 1 base short, with 6 bases between. This CDR3 has 12 amino acids. In DNA, the CDR3 is TGTGCCAGCAGCGGACCCCAAGAGACCCAGTACTTC. Protein sequence: CASSGPQETQYF.

Worth noting for this clone: A much larger clone differs from this one at a single base, so this may be a read error. The chain has TRBV7-2 and TRBJ2-5; 7 nucleotides align to TRBD2. Germline V gene sequence: CDR1 SGHTA, CDR2 FQGNSA. There are 14 residues in the CDR3. V lost 0 bases and J lost 6; bases outside the gene matches: 4. The CDR3 loop is CASSLAGRRKTQYF. As DNA, the CDR3 is TGTGCCAGCAGCTTAGCCGGGAGGAGGAAGACCCAGTACTTC.

This clone showed up just a few times. This rearrangement joins TRBV19 to TRBJ2-1; a possible D gene is TRBD2 (6 bases). Trimming removed 5 bases at V and 2 bases at J, with 10 bases between. This CDR3 region has 14 residues. Germline CDR1 reads LNHDA; CDR2 reads SQIVND (reference sequence). CDR3 DNA: TGTGCCAGTAGTCTCCCGGGGGCCTACAATGAGCAGTTCTTC. Its translation is CASSLPGAYNEQFF.

Only a few counts were recorded for this clone. The chain carries TRBV15 and TRBJ1-3, with no clear D. Trimming cost V 2 bases and J 8 bases, with 10 bases left between them. This CDR3 is built from 13 residues. Per the germline V gene, CDR1 is LNHNV and CDR2 is YYDKDF (reference sequence). This CDR3 reads CATSRFTVDTIYF. CDR3 sequence (DNA): TGTGCCACCAGCAGATTTACGGTGGACACCATATATTTT.

The sample holds one count of this clone. The rearrangement links TRBV19 to TRBJ2-3; TRBD2 aligns across 13 bases. In germline, CDR1 is LNHDA, CDR2 SQIVND (reference sequence). This CDR3 has 16 amino acids. The junction had 3 bases not matched to a gene; V was cut back by 4 bases and J by 2 bases. This chain's CDR3 is CASSTGLAGFTDTQYF. The CDR3 bases are TGTGCCAGTAGTACGGGACTAGCGGGATTCACAGATACGCAGTATTTT. Using reference TRBV19 and TRBJ2-3 for the parts outside the CDR3, the full variable domain is DGGITQSPKYLFRKEGQNVTLSCEQNLNHDAMYWYRQDPGQGLRLIYYSQIVNDFQKGDIAEGYSVSREKKESFPLTVTSAQKNPTAFYLCASSTGLAGFTDTQYFGPGTRLTVL.

The rearrangement joins TRBV19 to TRBJ1-5; 8 bases agree with TRBD1. Germline V gene sequence: CDR1 LNHDA, CDR2 SQIVND (reference sequence). The V and J ends lost 7 bases and 0 bases, in that order; junction bases with no gene match: 5. The CDR3 covers 15 residues. CDR3 region: CASKQGAYSNQPQHF. CDR3 bases: TGTGCCAGTAAGCAGGGGGCTTATAGCAATCAGCCCCAGCATTTT.

The rearrangement uses TRBV4-3 and TRBJ1-4; no clear D gene. V shed 2 bases and J shed 9 bases, with 13 bases lying between them. The germline V gene encodes CDR1 LGHNA and CDR2 YSLEER. The CDR3 is 14 residues long. The CDR3 sequence is CASSQSQELKKLFF. CDR3 bases: TGCGCCAGCAGCCAATCGCAGGAACTCAAAAAACTGTTTTTT.

The count of this clone is one. The chain joins TRBV18 to TRBJ1-3; a weak D match, TRBD1 (6 bases). V lost 4 bases, J lost 0 bases, and 22 bases lay in between. Germline CDR1 KGHSH, CDR2 LQKENI. This CDR3 region has 19 residues. The DNA for the CDR3 is TGTGCCAGCTCACTCGGGCGGACAGCGGTTAAGTTCTCTGGAAACACCATATATTTT. This gives the protein CASSLGRTAVKFSGNTIYF. Filled out from reference TRBV18 and TRBJ1-3, the complete variable domain reads NAGVMQNPRHLVRRRGQEARLRCSPMKGHSHVYWYRQLPEEGLKFMVYLQKENIIDESGMPKERFSAEFPKEGPSILRIQQVVRGDSAAYFCASSLGRTAVKFSGNTIYFGEGSWLTVV.

The genes are TRBV7-5 and TRBJ1-3; the tabulated D call, TRBD1, remains unverified against the DNA. TRBV7-5 is assigned pseudogene status. The CDR3 is made up of 20 amino acids. This CDR3 is CARRPKTGTGGSLSGNTIYF. DNA for the CDR3: TGTGCCAGAAGACCTAAAACCGGGACAGGCGGCTCACTTTCTGGAAACACCATATATTTT.